The clone carrying this T cell receptor beta chain was detected many times. Its antigen remains unknown. Aged roughly 6 to 100, donors were systemically healthy Caucasians from Russia. Each sample yielded at least 6 micrograms of PBMC total RNA. This specimen comes from a study of blood T cells in healthy people across ages. Through a sample-barcoded 5' primer and a J-beta primer mix, a second PCR was run for 7 to 11 cycles. A single record per CDR3 protein comes from TCRdb applying MiXCR to the 5' RACE reads. The table lists about 620,000 distinct CDR3 sequences, 20% to 25% of them singletons. General study points: Estimated diversity that came from one million T cells was considered an underestimate.

The CDR3 sequence is 16 residues long. V was cut by 0 bases and J by 7 bases, with 16 bases left in between. The germline V gene encodes CDR1 KGHDR and CDR2 SFDVKD. The sequenced material came from blood. The TCR was taken from a man in his sixties or seventies in good health. The chain links TRBV24-1 to TRBJ2-3; D is tentatively TRBD1 or TRBD2 (5 bases each). The CDR3 loop is CATSDLVRGAGHTQYF. In nucleotides, the CDR3 is TGTGCCACCAGTGATTTGGTGAGGGGCGCTGGCCATACGCAGTATTTT.